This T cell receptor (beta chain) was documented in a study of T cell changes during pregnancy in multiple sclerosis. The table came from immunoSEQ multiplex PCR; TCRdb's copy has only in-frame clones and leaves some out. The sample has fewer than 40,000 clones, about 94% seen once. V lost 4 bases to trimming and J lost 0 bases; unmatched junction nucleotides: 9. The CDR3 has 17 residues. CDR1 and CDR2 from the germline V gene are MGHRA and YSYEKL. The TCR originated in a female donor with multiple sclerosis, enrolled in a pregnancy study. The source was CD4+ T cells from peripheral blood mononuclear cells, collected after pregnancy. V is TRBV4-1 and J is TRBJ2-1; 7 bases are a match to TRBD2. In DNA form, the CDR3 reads TGCGCCAGCAGCCCCCTCGGGGGGTCTAGCTCCTACAATGAGCAGTTCTTC. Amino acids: CASSPLGGSSSYNEQFF.